The clone carrying this T cell receptor beta chain has just one count. This entry is derived from a study of blood T cell repertoires in COVID-19. Participant age was roughly 18 to 100 years, and participants resided in fewer than 30 US areas. V lost 10 bases and J lost 8; bases outside the gene matches: 7. This CDR3 region has 13 residues. Germline CDR1 MDHEN, CDR2 SYDVKM. Here immunoSEQ multiplex PCR was the method, and the copy in TCRdb shows in-frame clones only, minus some. The sample includes 330,000 or so clones, 92% seen only once; the top ten take about 18%. The J gene is TRBJ1-4, the V gene TRBV28; 10 bases line up with TRBD1. The clonotype comes from a woman between 25 and 40 years old who had recovered from COVID-19. Sample: PBMCs or T cells enriched from blood (not recorded which). The CDR3, as DNA: TGTGCCACCCGGACAGGGGGAAGGGAAAAACTGTTTTTT. Translated, it gives CATRTGGREKLFF.